This T cell receptor (beta chain) was found in a study of T-cell reconstitution after alpha-beta-depleted transplantation in children. Findings of the study overall: It was newly produced T cells that mostly accounted for T-cell counts and diversity one year after transplant. The study traced high day-60 TCRbeta diversity in some patients to surviving recipient T cells and thymic progenitors. Expanded graft clones, several hundred of them, were reportedly the source of alpha-beta T cells about two months after transplant.

The TCRbeta library was prepared with unique molecular identifiers. TCRdb recomputed calls from the PCR reads with MiXCR, one row per CDR3 protein. Of about 300,000 distinct CDR3 sequences listed, just over 7.5% are singletons. To note about this clonotype: Its antigen is currently unknown.

CDR1 is SNHLY and CDR2 is FYNNEI in the germline V gene. This CDR3 contains 15 residues. The V end lost 6 bases, the J end lost 3 bases, and 14 bases lay between the germline ends. The source of this sequence is a female patient between 2 and 15 years old who had a stem cell transplant for Fanconi anemia, so the T cells may come from the graft donor. This sample comprised peripheral blood, obtained 360 days after TCRalphabeta/CD19-depleted stem cell transplant. The chain combines TRBV2 with TRBJ1-4, with D possibly being TRBD1 (6 bases). The CDR3 DNA sequence: TGTGCCAGCAGCAAAGAGGACAGTCCTAATGAAAAACTGTTTTTT. Translating it yields CASSKEDSPNEKLFF.